This T cell receptor beta chain was sequenced for a study of spatial heterogeneity in lung cancer. Study-level results: The number of expanded tumor alpha and beta chains correlated with mutation number.

TCRdb analysed the 5' RACE reads with MiXCR anew, one entry per CDR3 protein. Here the sample spans 9,500 to 13,000 distinct CDR3 sequences, 12% being singletons. By sample fraction, this clonotype is medium-sized. What it binds is not known. This beta chain came through as a stray read in a library set up for alpha chains, and its size says little. Germline trimming cut 6 bases from V and 2 bases from J; bases unmatched to any gene: 10. The CDR3 extends over 15 amino acids. In germline, CDR1 is SQVTM, CDR2 ANQGSEA. The time point was: sample taken at primary tumor resection. The chain is built from TRBV29-1 and TRBJ1-5; 7 nucleotides align to TRBD1. Specimen: lung tumor tissue, collected at surgery. This TCR was recovered from a male donor with early-stage non-small cell lung cancer. The CDR3, as DNA: TGCAGCGTCATTATAGAGGGGGCTGGCAATCAGCCCCAGCATTTT. It yields the protein CSVIIEGAGNQPQHF.